Presented here are 30 T cell receptor beta chains from one specimen sequenced in a study of T cell repertoires in cytomegalovirus infection. TCRdb reanalysed the reads using MiXCR and keeps one entry per CDR3 protein. The sample holds 200,000 to 300,000 distinct CDR3 sequences, 9% to 15% seen once. Sequenced input: PBMCs. The source of these receptors is a human donor in good health (CMV status not recorded). Some clones in this sample may be carry-over from other donors' samples.

This clonotype was seen a few times. Relative to the germline gene, one junction end is altered; a read error may explain this. The chain joins TRBV29-1 to TRBJ2-1; D possibly matches TRBD1 or TRBD2 (5 bases each). The CDR3 contains 9 residues. Germline lookup yields CDR1 SQVTM and CDR2 ANQGSEA. CDR3 DNA: TGCAGCGTTGGAGGGGAGACTCGCTTC. Encoded protein: CSVGGETRF.

The chain has TRBV6-2 or TRBV6-3 and TRBJ1-1; D gene unclear. The V and J ends lost 2 bases and 0 bases respectively, with 7 bases between them. The CDR3 covers 14 residues. CDR1 MNHEY and CDR2 SVGEGT come from the germline V gene. This CDR3 reads CASSYRLMNTEAFF. CDR3 sequence (DNA): TGTGCCAGCAGTTACAGGTTGATGAACACTGAAGCTTTCTTT.

This clonotype was picked up many times. The CDR3 protein is CASSSGLAGGKEQFF. The CDR3 DNA follows: TGTGCCAGCAGCTCAGGACTAGCGGGAGGGAAGGAGCAGTTCTTC. This sequence joins TRBV7-2 and TRBJ2-1; 15 bases align to TRBD2. CDR1 SGHTA and CDR2 FQGNSA come from the germline V gene. After removal of 4 bases from V and 10 bases from J, the junction contained 5 bases not matched to a gene. The CDR3 has 15 residues. The entire variable domain, with the rest obtained from reference TRBV7-2 and TRBJ2-1, is as follows: GAGVSQSPSNKVTEKGKDVELRCDPISGHTALYWYRQSLGQGLEFLIYFQGNSAPDKSGLPSDRFSAERTGGSVSTLTIQRTQQEDSAVYLCASSSGLAGGKEQFFGPGTRLTVL.

This clonotype was observed a few times. The DNA of the CDR3 is TGTGCCAGCAGCTTAGAACGGTCCGGGGCCGGGGAGCTGTTTTTT. This encodes CASSLERSGAGELFF. V and J are TRBV11-2 and TRBJ2-2; tentatively, D is TRBD2 (5 bases). V was trimmed by 0 bases and J by 6 bases, leaving 11 bases between them. CDR1 SGHAT and CDR2 FQNNGV come from the germline V gene. The CDR3 totals 15 residues.

This clonotype was observed a single time. The genes are TRBV28 and TRBJ2-7; unclear D gene. V lost 10 bases, J lost 2 bases, and 15 bases lay in between. The CDR3 spans 13 residues. Germline-derived CDR1 and CDR2 are MDHEN and SYDVKM. The CDR3 nucleotides read TGTGCCACCCACCTGGCAGCTCCCTACGAGCAGTACTTC. It is translated as CATHLAAPYEQYF.

This clonotype has a single count. The chain has TRBV12-3 or TRBV12-4 and TRBJ1-1; weak D call: TRBD1 (6 bases). Trimming removed 0 bases from V and 3 bases from J, with 11 bases in between. The CDR3 has 15 amino acids. The CDR3 coding sequence is TGTGCCAGCAGTTTAGCGCTGTCAGGGGACACTGAAGCTTTCTTT. Encoded protein: CASSLALSGDTEAFF.

J is TRBJ1-1 and V is TRBV19, with D possibly matching TRBD1 (5 bases). Deletions cut 3 bases from V and 8 bases from J, with 28 bases between. CDR1 and CDR2 from the germline V gene are LNHDA and SQIVND (reference sequence). This CDR3 contains 18 residues. As DNA, the CDR3 is TGTGCCAGTAGTATCAAGACCCGGCAGGGAATCAAAGGTGGCGAAGCTTTCTTT. Translation: CASSIKTRQGIKGGEAFF.

This clonotype was observed at least ten times. The chain uses TRBV7-9 and TRBJ1-2, with TRBD1 matching over 10 bases. Germline V gene sequence: CDR1 SEHNR, CDR2 FQNEAQ (reference sequence). V was clipped by 1 base and J by 4 bases; unmatched bases: 9. The CDR3 length is 17 residues. DNA for the CDR3: TGTGCCAGCAGCTTAGACGCCGGACAGGGGGGTTCCTATGGCTACACCTTC. It translates to CASSLDAGQGGSYGYTF.

The sample holds many counts of this clonotype. The rearrangement uses TRBV7-2 and TRBJ2-5; D might be TRBD1 (6 bases). The CDR3 spans 13 residues. The V and J ends lost 4 bases and 4 bases respectively, with 10 bases between them. Germline values: CDR1 SGHTA, CDR2 FQGNSA. CDR3 region: CASSSTGRETQYF. The DNA for the CDR3 is TGTGCCAGCAGCTCAACAGGGAGAGAGACCCAGTACTTC.

This clonotype was detected only a few times. V and J are TRBV15 and TRBJ2-7; D is perhaps TRBD1 or TRBD2 (5 bases each). V gave up 1 base and J gave up 1 base, with 8 bases separating them. Germline CDR1 is LNHNV and CDR2 is YYDKDF (reference sequence). The CDR3 runs to 14 residues. CDR3 sequence (DNA): TGTGCCACCAGCAGAGGAGGGGATTCCTACGAGCAGTACTTC. Its protein product is CATSRGGDSYEQYF. The whole variable domain, filled in from reference TRBV15 and TRBJ2-7, reads DAMVIQNPRYQVTQFGKPVTLSCSQTLNHNVMYWYQQKSSQAPKLLFHYYDKDFNNEADTPDNFQSRRPNTSFCFLDIRSPGLGDTAMYLCATSRGGDSYEQYFGPGTRLTVT.

The chain is built from TRBV12-3 or TRBV12-4 and TRBJ1-5; D ambiguous. V was clipped by 3 bases and J by 0 bases, with 9 bases between them. The CDR3 has 15 residues. CDR3 in DNA: TGTGCCAGCAGTTTCTTTGCGGATAGCAATCAGCCCCAGCATTTT. It specifies CASSFFADSNQPQHF.

This clonotype was counted ten times or more. The rearrangement joins TRBV7-2 to TRBJ2-3, with D maybe TRBD1 (6 bases). Germline V gene data show CDR1 as SGHTA and CDR2 as FQGNSA. The CDR3 is made up of 14 amino acids. Trimming shortened V by 4 bases and J by 4 bases, and 12 bases separated the two germline ends. The CDR3 here is CASSSRQVADTQYF. CDR3 nucleotides: TGTGCCAGCAGCTCGAGACAGGTGGCAGATACGCAGTATTTT.

This clonotype was counted at least ten times. The chain employs TRBV7-2 and TRBJ1-3; D ambiguous. From germline, CDR1 is SGHTA and CDR2 FQGNSA. The CDR3 runs to 15 residues. The ends were cut back, 4 bases at V and 1 base at J, with 11 bases in the middle. DNA of the CDR3: TGTGCCAGCAGCTACTCAACAGATTCTGGAAACACCATATATTTT. Translated, it gives CASSYSTDSGNTIYF.

This clonotype was found many times. This rearrangement joins TRBV7-8 to TRBJ1-2, with TRBD1 identical over 8 bases. CDR1 SGHVS and CDR2 FQNEAQ come from the germline V gene. The J segment lost 4 bases and the V segment lost 1 base, leaving 17 bases of the junction unmatched. CDR3 length: 19 amino acids. CDR3 nucleotides: TGTGCCAGCAGCTTAGGTTCAGGGGGCGAGGCCCCTCGAGGCTATGGCTACACCTTC. It yields the protein CASSLGSGGEAPRGYGYTF.

This clonotype was counted a few times. V gene TRBV5-1 combines with J gene TRBJ1-2; unclear D gene. Trimming shortened V by 4 bases and J by 2 bases, and 9 bases separated the two germline ends. Per the germline V gene, CDR1 is SGHRS and CDR2 is YFSETQ. The length of the CDR3 is 13 residues. CDR3 in DNA: TGCGCCAGCAGCGACTCAGGCAACTATGGCTACACCTTC. This encodes CASSDSGNYGYTF. Together with reference TRBV5-1 and TRBJ1-2, the CDR3 gives the full variable domain: KAGVTQTPRYLIKTRGQQVTLSCSPISGHRSVSWYQQTPGQGLQFLFEYFSETQRNKGNFPGRFSGRQFSNSRSEMNVSTLELGDSALYLCASSDSGNYGYTFGSGTRLTVV.

The sample holds many counts of this clonotype. The chain carries TRBV20-1 and TRBJ2-7; tentatively, D is TRBD2 (6 bases). The CDR3 loop spans 14 amino acids. Germline CDR1 and CDR2: DFQATT and SNEGSKA (reference sequence). Trimming removed 6 bases from V and 1 base from J, with 16 bases in between. The CDR3 loop reads CSALFPGTSYEQYF. CDR3 coding DNA: TGCAGTGCATTATTCCCCGGGACTTCCTACGAGCAGTACTTC.

A few counts support this clonotype. The rearrangement uses TRBV15 and TRBJ1-5; D uncertain. The CDR3 sequence is 15 residues long. Trimming cost V 0 bases and J 0 bases, with 6 bases left between them. Germline V gene sequence: CDR1 LNHNV, CDR2 YYDKDF (reference sequence). DNA for the CDR3: TGTGCCACCAGCAGAGATTTAGATAGCAATCAGCCCCAGCATTTT. Translated: CATSRDLDSNQPQHF.

This clonotype was counted only a few times. A read error may account for a junction end that differs from germline. The genes are TRBV11-2 and TRBJ1-2; no firm D call. Per germline, CDR1 SGHAT and CDR2 FQNNGV. The CDR3 has 11 amino acids. The CDR3 loop is CASSLDLAPAF. The CDR3 region has the DNA TGTGCCAGCAGCTTAGATCTTGCGCCCGCCTTC.

The chain is built from TRBV3-1 and TRBJ1-5; 8 bases map to TRBD1. The CDR3 has 15 amino acids. Unmatched junction bases numbered 3, after V lost 1 base and J lost 4 bases. CDR1 and CDR2 from the germline V gene are LGHDT and YNNKEL (reference sequence). The CDR3 protein is CASSQAGGSNQPQHF. The CDR3, as DNA: TGTGCCAGCAGCCAAGCAGGGGGCAGTAATCAGCCCCAGCATTTT.

This clonotype has ten or more counts. The DNA of the CDR3 is TGTGCCAGCGCATTTCGGGGCGCGGATCAGCCCCAGCATTTT. It encodes CASAFRGADQPQHF. The rearrangement uses TRBV6-2 or TRBV6-3 and TRBJ1-5, with TRBD1 as a possible D gene (5 bases). The CDR3 is 14 amino acids. The ends were cut back, 8 bases at V and 5 bases at J, with 16 bases in the middle. From germline, CDR1 is MNHEY and CDR2 SVGEGT.

This sequence joins TRBV4-1 and TRBJ2-3; possible D gene TRBD2, 6 bases. The CDR3 is made up of 16 amino acids. CDR1 is MGHRA and CDR2 is YSYEKL in the germline V gene. V was clipped by 1 base and J by 1 base, with 12 bases between them. CDR3: CASSQGPGVGTDTQYF. For the CDR3, the DNA is TGCGCCAGCAGCCAAGGTCCGGGGGTCGGCACAGATACGCAGTATTTT.

This clonotype occurred many times. CDR3 sequence reads: CASSRLAGTPQETQYF. Here the CDR3 DNA reads TGTGCCAGCAGTCGTTTAGCGGGGACCCCACAAGAGACCCAGTACTTC. This chain links TRBV12-3 or TRBV12-4 with TRBJ2-5, with TRBD2 matching 8 bases. The CDR3 runs to 16 residues. J gave up 2 bases and V 5 bases, and 10 bases lay outside the gene matches.

The chain links TRBV28 to TRBJ2-7; TRBD1 matches 7 bases. CDR1 is MDHEN and CDR2 is SYDVKM in the germline V gene. The CDR3 spans 14 residues. Trimming took 7 bases from V and 0 from J; bases not matched to a gene: 6. The CDR3 loop is CASNPRDSSYEQYF. For the CDR3, the DNA is TGTGCCAGCAACCCCCGGGACAGCTCCTACGAGCAGTACTTC.

This chain uses TRBV11-3 with TRBJ2-7; D is unclear. V was trimmed by 0 bases and J by 0 bases, leaving 6 bases between them. Germline CDR1 reads SGHNT; CDR2 reads YENEEA. The CDR3 has 14 amino acids. The CDR3 loop is CASSLEGNSYEQYF. The CDR3 nucleotides are TGTGCCAGCAGCTTAGAAGGGAACTCCTACGAGCAGTACTTC.

CDR3 residues: CSARAGSSYEQYF. The CDR3 DNA follows: TGCAGTGCTAGAGCCGGTAGCTCCTACGAGCAGTACTTC. The V gene is TRBV20-1, the J gene TRBJ2-7; D gene uncertain. V gave up 1 base and J gave up 0 bases, with 7 bases separating them. CDR3 size: 13 residues. In germline, CDR1 is DFQATT, CDR2 SNEGSKA (reference sequence).

This clonotype was seen only a few times. The chain is built from TRBV7-9 and TRBJ1-2; D is undetermined. Germline lookup yields CDR1 SEHNR and CDR2 FQNEAQ (reference sequence). This CDR3 comprises 15 residues. Trimming took 1 base from V and 5 from J, leaving 14 bases between them. The CDR3 loop reads CASSLEAERGYGYTF. The DNA for the CDR3 is TGTGCCAGCAGCTTAGAAGCCGAGCGAGGGTATGGCTACACCTTC.

The chain is built from TRBV15 and TRBJ2-6, with a weak D call TRBD2 (6 bases). V lost 4 bases to trimming and J lost 2 bases, with 9 bases between them. In germline, CDR1 is LNHNV, CDR2 YYDKDF (reference sequence). The CDR3 spans 15 residues. The chain's CDR3 is CATSMGGTGANVLTF. CDR3 bases: TGTGCCACCAGCATGGGGGGTACTGGGGCCAACGTCCTGACTTTC.

The chain combines TRBV10-3 with TRBJ2-5; D might be TRBD1 (5 bases). Germline loops: CDR1 ENHRY, CDR2 SYGVKD. This CDR3 is 12 amino acids long. Trimming cost V 3 bases and J 3 bases, with 5 bases left between them. The CDR3 DNA sequence: TGTGCCATCAGTGACAGGGAAGAGACCCAGTACTTC. It codes for CAISDREETQYF.

This rearrangement joins TRBV6-1 to TRBJ1-1, with 7 bases matching TRBD1. V lost 7 bases, J lost 5 bases, and 10 bases stayed unmatched. The length of the CDR3 is 14 residues. CDR1 is MNHNS, CDR2 SASEGT, per germline. The CDR3 region is CASTPTGVGTEAFF. The DNA of the CDR3 is TGTGCCAGCACCCCTACAGGGGTGGGGACTGAAGCTTTCTTT.

This clonotype has a handful of counts. V is TRBV7-9 and J is TRBJ2-7; D not certain. The V end was cut by 4 bases, the J end by 0 bases, with 13 bases between. The length of the CDR3 is 15 residues. Germline assignment: CDR1 SEHNR and CDR2 FQNEAQ (reference sequence). The CDR3 sequence: CASSWPANRSYEQYF. The CDR3 nucleotides are TGTGCCAGCAGCTGGCCCGCAAATCGCTCCTACGAGCAGTACTTC.